This T cell receptor (beta chain) was retrieved from a study of blood T cell repertoires in COVID-19 (dated by TCRdb to 2020 to 2021). For context, the study as a whole: The collaborator samples originated in the United States, Italy and Spain and spanned the acute and convalescent phases of COVID-19. The material from the prospective study consisted of cDNA or gDNA derived from T cells, B-cell-depleted T cells, or PBMCs. Subjects who had been exposed to COVID-19, were actively infected with it, or had recovered from it provided the deeply sampled blood TCRbeta repertoires that made up the dataset. The repertoires were made available in a free public database intended to serve as a resource for research on the immune response to SARS-CoV-2. The samples were drawn from the first 160 participants of the ongoing ImmuneRACE study and from 1,254 subjects provided by 6 global collaborators. A de-identified subject ID, COVID-19 status, age in years and sex were almost always included in the sample metadata. Where available, HLA class I and class II types were obtained from metadata supplied by the sample provider rather than from assay-based typing. Study-wide conclusions, independent of this receptor: How much clinical and demographic metadata was included differed by source and by participant, and the metadata was provided uncurated.

Turning to this clone: Its specific antigen is unknown. There are no base qualities to consult, and no much larger clone falls within one base.

In the prospective study, participants were about 18 to 95 years old, resided in 24 geographic areas of the United States, and were enrolled through a virtual design. In the prospective study, participants were assigned to cohorts based on the clinical history participants reported in a screening survey and a study questionnaire. Recovered participants in ImmuneRACE Cohort 3 were defined as having two consecutive negative NP/OP PCR tests, clearance from a healthcare professional, or resolution of symptoms. In the prospective study, mobile phlebotomists collected whole blood, serum and a nasopharyngeal or oropharyngeal swab from each participant. Prospective study participants could optionally give additional blood draws and questionnaires over an approximately two-month period. Blood samples from the prospective study were shipped frozen or at room temperature prior to DNA extraction. TCRbeta CDR3 regions were amplified from genomic DNA by means of the immunoSEQ Assay, a bias-controlled multiplex PCR. Per the authors' processing: The number of nucleated cells in each sample was estimated by amplification of reference gene primers within the assay. To quantify the absolute abundance of each unique TCRbeta CDR3 rearrangement, sequence reads were collapsed and filtered. Productive Simpson clonality was computed per sample as the square root of Simpson's diversity index over productive rearrangements. TCRdb's version of the immuneACCESS table is confined to in-frame rearrangements and falls short of the full clone set. An unresolved V gene accounts for under half of the shortfall where checked; the remainder is of unknown origin. The V and J calls and clone size come from that table; D and trimming were worked out from the DNA. Within this sample are 400,000 to 450,000 clones, with 75% to 90% of them counted one time only. The ten largest make up 1.1% of the sample.

This TCR was recovered from a man aged 25-40 years who had recovered from COVID-19. The sequencing sample was made of PBMCs or T cells enriched from blood (not recorded which).

The bases are TGTGCCAGCAGCTTTATGACAGGGATCACAGATACGCAGTATTTT. This yields the protein CASSFMTGITDTQYF. This receptor chain uses TRBV5-4 and TRBJ2-3; 7 junctional bases match TRBD1. The germline V gene (reference sequence) sets CDR1 to SGHNT and CDR2 to YYREEE. Trimming removed 2 bases from V and 2 bases from J; the gene matches leave 5 bases unexplained. The CDR3 runs 15 amino acids, cysteine and phenylalanine included. The read is trimmed to its CDR3 DNA, 45 bases read in frame from base 1.